This T cell receptor beta chain was sequenced during a study of cytomegalovirus exposure and HLA in healthy donors. The study, taken as a whole, reports: It was taken for granted in presence/absence analyses that sequencing depth across donors was roughly uniform.

These donors counted as nominally healthy when sampled, but unrecorded immune exposures were likely. This PCR relied on a set of 60 Vbeta primers and 13 Jbeta primers. This table comes from immunoSEQ multiplex PCR, and its TCRdb copy is limited to in-frame clones, with some not included. The sample has roughly 53,000 clones. As for this clone: Its target is unknown.

The TCR originated in a man aged 18-30 years in good health and CMV-seropositive. The material sequenced was PBMCs.

The DNA for the CDR3 is TGTGCCAGCAGCTCTTTAGGCCGGGGAGATACGCAGTATTTT. Its translation is CASSSLGRGDTQYF. The chain carries TRBV5-8 and TRBJ2-3, with a weak D call TRBD2 (5 bases). Germline V CDR1 and CDR2: SGHTS, YDEGEE. Trimming removed 3 bases at V and 5 bases at J, with 13 bases between. The CDR3 totals 14 residues.